The entry below describes one T cell receptor beta chain. As yet, its antigen is unknown. Profiled with immunoSEQ multiplex PCR; TCRdb holds only in-frame clones, not every one. Among about 14,000 clones, 55% to 75% were seen once, and the ten largest hold roughly 19%. The length of the CDR3 is 14 residues. CDR1 is MGHRA, CDR2 YSYEKL, per germline. Trimming left V 1 base short and J 2 bases short, with 7 bases between. The data were taken from a study of chemoradiotherapy in HPV16-positive cancers. General study points: HPV-specific T cells were functionally defined from only a couple of HPV16-positive patients. For HPV16-positive patients, expanding HPV-responsive T cells associated with longer recurrence-free survival. Candidate HPV-specific clones and E7-related TCR motifs grew in tumor during treatment.

Repeated repertoire sampling spanned the course of chemoradiotherapy. This TCR came from a human donor with HPV-associated anogenital cancer. The chain uses TRBV4-1 and TRBJ2-3, with D uncertain. Sampling took place from a patient who underwent chemoradiotherapy. CDR3 nucleotides: TGCGCCAGCAGCCAAGGGCCAAACACAGATACGCAGTATTTT. Amino acids: CASSQGPNTDTQYF.